The rows below give T cell receptor beta chains drawn from one sample of a study of graft-versus-host responses after intestinal transplantation. TCRdb keeps only in-frame clones here, not all; method: immunoSEQ multiplex PCR. The table records about 9,800 clones, 90% to 95% of them present only once. The sample here was PBMCs, taken just over 42 days after intestinal transplant. These receptors originate from a human patient who received an intestinal transplant, so some T cells may come from the graft donor. Each CDR3 is given with its conserved first and last residue. The D gene is left open where the match is weak. Rows may omit the clone size; those that give it use once, few, many or a size class.

v_call	d_call	clone_size	j_call	cdr3_aa	cdr3_nt
TRBV4-1	.	.	TRBJ2-1	CASSQLDPLYNEQFF	TGCGCCAGCAGCCAGTTGGACCCCCTCTACAATGAGCAGTTCTTC
TRBV5-1	.	.	TRBJ2-7	CASSMPDYPEHEQYF	TGCGCCAGCAGCATGCCGGACTACCCGGAGCACGAGCAGTACTTC
TRBV7-9	.	few	TRBJ2-1	CASSGKLGQFF	TGTGCCAGCAGCGGTAAATTAGGGCAGTTCTTC
TRBV6-1	.	.	TRBJ1-1	CASSEGMNTEAFF	TGTGCCAGCAGTGAAGGGATGAACACTGAAGCTTTCTTT
TRBV15	.	.	TRBJ2-2	CATSRGAGVNTGELFF	TGTGCCACCAGCAGAGGAGCGGGTGTCAACACCGGGGAGCTGTTTTTT
TRBV5-1	.	.	TRBJ2-2	CASSLDFTTGELFF	TGCGCCAGCAGCTTGGACTTTACGACCGGGGAGCTGTTTTTT
TRBV14	.	.	TRBJ2-3	CASSQERAVTDTQYF	TGTGCCAGCAGCCAAGAAAGAGCAGTCACAGATACGCAGTATTTT
TRBV7-9	TRBD2	.	TRBJ2-7	CASSLVELAEREQYF	TGTGCCAGCAGCTTAGTAGAACTAGCGGAGCGGGAGCAGTACTTC
TRBV5-4	TRBD1	once	TRBJ2-7	CASSGQGYEQYF	TGTGCCAGCAGCGGACAGGGCTACGAGCAGTACTTC
TRBV5-1	TRBD1	.	TRBJ1-2	CASSLAMTGAGYTF	TGCGCCAGCAGCTTGGCCATGACAGGGGCTGGCTACACCTTC
TRBV11-2	.	.	TRBJ2-7	CASSLGFLGLRDEQYF	TGTGCCAGCAGCTTAGGTTTCCTTGGACTACGGGACGAGCAGTACTTC
TRBV5-4	.	.	TRBJ2-5	CASSLVAGKGRETQYF	TGTGCCAGCAGCTTGGTGGCGGGGAAAGGGAGAGAGACCCAGTACTTC
TRBV6-5	.	.	TRBJ2-1	CASSYSGDWDEQFF	TGTGCCAGCAGTTACTCGGGAGACTGGGATGAGCAGTTCTTC
TRBV4-2	.	.	TRBJ1-2	CASSQEGSFYGYTF	TGTGCCAGCAGCCAAGAGGGCTCGTTCTATGGCTACACCTTC
TRBV27	TRBD1	.	TRBJ2-1	CASRTTGGPLNEQFF	TGTGCCAGCAGGACGACAGGGGGTCCCCTCAATGAGCAGTTCTTC
TRBV11-3	.	.	TRBJ1-1	CASSPQIPEAFF	TGTGCCAGCAGCCCCCAAATTCCTGAAGCTTTCTTT
TRBV28	.	.	TRBJ2-3	CASRPYSWATDTQYF	TGTGCCAGCAGGCCCTATAGCTGGGCCACAGATACGCAGTATTTT
TRBV6-5	TRBD1	.	TRBJ2-7	CASSSPGGYEQYF	TGTGCCAGCAGTTCACCAGGGGGCTACGAGCAGTACTTC
TRBV10-2	.	few	TRBJ2-7	CASSRGQEQYF	TGCGCCAGCAGCCGGGGGCAAGAGCAGTACTTC
TRBV21-1	.	.	TRBJ1-5	CASRWLLATWHHQPQHF	TGTGCCAGCAGATGGTTATTAGCTACATGGCATCATCAGCCCCAGCATTTT
TRBV14	.	.	TRBJ1-2	CASSGPTKSGKTYGYTF	TGTGCTAGCAGCGGACCGACGAAATCTGGAAAGACCTATGGCTACACCTTC
TRBV13	TRBD2	.	TRBJ2-2	CASSFGLAGTGELFF	TGTGCCAGCAGTTTCGGGTTAGCGGGCACCGGGGAGCTGTTTTTT
TRBV2	.	.	TRBJ2-5	CASSEYETQYF	TGTGCCAGCAGTGAGTACGAGACCCAGTACTTC